The 21 T cell receptor beta chains given below trace back to one sample, sequenced in a study of T-cell memory formation after mild COVID-19. TCRdb reanalysed the 5' RACE reads using MiXCR and keeps one entry per CDR3 protein. Of 540,000 or so distinct CDR3 sequences in the sample, roughly 22% were seen once. The specimen sequenced was PBMCs or a T cell subset sorted from them (not recorded which). These receptors all stem from an adult woman who had mild COVID-19 (a few samples of this study predate the infection). Cell type and time point are not known.

This sequence joins TRBV4-2 and TRBJ2-2; TRBD2 might be the D (6 bases). The CDR3 is 14 residues long. Looked up from germline, CDR1 is LGHNA and CDR2 is YNFKEQ. With 3 bases removed from V and 3 bases from J, the gap between germline ends came to 8 bases. The DNA of the CDR3 is TGTGCCAGCAGCCACTCGGGGGACACCGGGGAGCTGTTTTTT. Its translation is CASSHSGDTGELFF.

Here the CDR3 reads CSASPRDIGDSSYEQYF. As DNA, the CDR3 is TGCAGTGCTAGCCCCAGGGACATTGGGGACTCCTCCTACGAGCAGTACTTC. The genes are TRBV20-1 and TRBJ2-7; the D gene could be TRBD1 or TRBD2 (6 bases each). V dropped 3 bases and J dropped 0 bases, with 21 bases sitting between them. Germline CDR1 DFQATT, CDR2 SNEGSKA (reference sequence). CDR3 length: 17 residues.

The V call is TRBV4-1, the J call TRBJ2-5; D is possibly TRBD1 or TRBD2 (6 bases each). CDR1 and CDR2 from the germline V gene are MGHRA and YSYEKL. The CDR3 sequence is 15 residues long. Trimming took off 0 bases at V and 7 bases at J, with 15 bases between the two ends. CDR3 nucleotides: TGCGCCAGCAGCCAAGAAGGAGGGGGGCTTTTGACCCAGTACTTC. Protein sequence: CASSQEGGGLLTQYF.

The chain's CDR3 is CASRGLARETQYF. DNA of the CDR3: TGCGCCAGCAGGGGACTAGCGCGAGAGACCCAGTACTTC. The chain links TRBV5-1 to TRBJ2-5, with TRBD2 matching 10 bases. Looked up from germline, CDR1 is SGHRS and CDR2 is YFSETQ. The ends lost 5 bases at V and 4 bases at J; junction bases unmatched: 2. This CDR3 is 13 amino acids long.

The rearrangement joins TRBV10-3 to TRBJ2-1; 7 positions agree with TRBD1. This CDR3 region has 14 residues. Germline loops: CDR1 ENHRY, CDR2 SYGVKD. Germline trimming cut 2 bases from V and 8 bases from J; bases unmatched to any gene: 6. The CDR3, as DNA: TGTGCCATCAGTGAGGGACAGGTTAGGGATGAGCAGTTCTTC. The encoded protein is CAISEGQVRDEQFF.

V usage is TRBV5-1 and J usage is TRBJ1-2; 12 bases are a match to TRBD1. Germline V gene data show CDR1 as SGHRS and CDR2 as YFSETQ. The V segment lost 2 bases and the J segment 6 bases; nucleotides outside the gene matches: 5. This CDR3 is 15 amino acids long. The CDR3 region has the DNA TGCGCCAGCAGCTTATCGGGACAGGGGGCTGATGGCTACACCTTC. Protein sequence: CASSLSGQGADGYTF.

This clonotype has a handful of counts. The CDR3 reads CASSSPGLAGVGEQYF. CDR3 DNA sequence: TGTGCCAGCAGCTCACCGGGACTAGCGGGAGTAGGTGAGCAGTACTTC. This sequence joins TRBV7-2 and TRBJ2-7, with 14 bases that match TRBD2. The V gene's germline CDR1 is SGHTA and CDR2 FQGNSA. The CDR3 loop spans 16 amino acids. The V and J ends lost 4 bases and 7 bases, in that order; junction bases with no gene match: 9.

CDR3 DNA: TGTGCCAGCAGCCGACCCTTGAGGTCCTACGAGCAGTACTTC. It specifies CASSRPLRSYEQYF. The chain combines TRBV7-9 with TRBJ2-7; no definite D call. This CDR3 is built from 14 residues. With 5 bases removed from V and 1 base from J, the gap between germline ends came to 12 bases. CDR1 is SEHNR and CDR2 is FQNEAQ in the germline V gene (reference sequence).

This clonotype has a single count. The chain uses TRBV18 and TRBJ1-1; D gene uncertain. V was shortened by 6 bases and J by 0 bases, with 17 bases between the two germline ends. The germline gives CDR1 KGHSH, CDR2 LQKENI. The CDR3 has 16 amino acids. The CDR3 protein is CASSREGPGMNTEAFF. The DNA for the CDR3 is TGTGCCAGCTCGCGGGAGGGCCCGGGAATGAACACTGAAGCTTTCTTT.

The rearrangement uses TRBV7-9 and TRBJ2-2, with TRBD2 matching over 9 bases. V gave up 5 bases and J gave up 5 bases; unmatched junction bases: 6. Per the germline V gene, CDR1 is SEHNR and CDR2 is FQNEAQ (reference sequence). This CDR3 comprises 15 residues. The CDR3 DNA reads as TGTGCCAGCAGCCCTAGCGGGAAGCAAACCGGGGAGCTGTTTTTT. The encoded protein is CASSPSGKQTGELFF.

Only a few counts were recorded for this clonotype. The rearrangement joins TRBV4-1 to TRBJ2-1, with a tentative D call TRBD1 (5 bases). The germline CDR1 and CDR2 sequences are MGHRA and YSYEKL. Trimming removed 0 bases from V and 3 bases from J, with 9 bases in between. CDR3 size: 15 residues. Written as DNA, the CDR3 is TGCGCCAGCAGCCAAGAAACCCAGGGCTACAATGAGCAGTTCTTC. Its translation is CASSQETQGYNEQFF.

This clonotype was picked up a small number of times. The chain joins TRBV18 to TRBJ2-5, with a tentative D call TRBD2 (5 bases). Between the trimmed V and J ends, which lost 3 bases and 2 bases, there was a span of 19 bases. The CDR3 has 17 amino acids. CDR1 is KGHSH, CDR2 LQKENI, per germline. CDR3 region: CASSPWRWPPTQETQYF. CDR3 nucleotide sequence: TGTGCCAGCTCACCCTGGAGGTGGCCACCCACACAAGAGACCCAGTACTTC.

V and J are TRBV12-3 or TRBV12-4 and TRBJ1-2; D unclear. The CDR3 runs 14 residues. With 3 bases removed from V and 4 bases from J, the gap between germline ends came to 12 bases. As DNA, the CDR3 is TGTGCCAGCAGTTTGAAGGGATCGGCCTATGGCTACACCTTC. Its protein is CASSLKGSAYGYTF.

The chain is built from TRBV2 and TRBJ2-3, with TRBD2 as a possible D gene (6 bases). The germline V and J ends were trimmed by 3 bases and 1 base, with 11 bases remaining between them. Germline CDR1 reads SNHLY; CDR2 reads FYNNEI. This CDR3 has 15 residues. CDR3: CASSEWSGRTDTQYF. The CDR3 DNA reads as TGTGCCAGCAGTGAGTGGAGCGGGCGCACAGATACGCAGTATTTT.

This chain links TRBV6-4 with TRBJ2-7; 7 bases line up with TRBD2. The germline CDR1 and CDR2 sequences are MRHNA and SNTAGT. The CDR3 contains 15 residues. Trimming cost V 5 bases and J 3 bases; bases outside gene matches: 10. The CDR3 here is CASSKTRDYHYEQYF. CDR3 bases: TGTGCCAGCAGTAAGACTCGGGACTACCACTACGAGCAGTACTTC.

This clonotype came up a few times. The V gene is TRBV29-1, the J gene TRBJ1-1, with 8 bases aligning to TRBD1. Germline V gene sequence: CDR1 SQVTM, CDR2 ANQGSEA. Trimming cost V 6 bases and J 0 bases; bases outside gene matches: 6. The CDR3 totals 14 residues. CDR3 sequence (DNA): TGCAGCGTCAGGACAGGGTCGGTGAACACTGAAGCTTTCTTT. Translation: CSVRTGSVNTEAFF.

In its sample, this clonotype was seen many times. The rearrangement uses TRBV7-2 and TRBJ2-5; no reliable D call. The CDR3 consists of 11 residues. CDR1 SGHTA and CDR2 FQGNSA come from the germline V gene. Trimming removed 4 bases from V and 5 bases from J, with 5 bases in between. CDR3 DNA sequence: TGTGCCAGCAGCTCCGTCGAGACCCAGTACTTC. Its translation: CASSSVETQYF.

The chain links TRBV7-2 to TRBJ1-6; 8 bases match TRBD1. This CDR3 comprises 16 residues. V lost 1 base, J lost 5 bases, and 4 bases stayed unmatched. Germline CDR1 is SGHTA and CDR2 is FQGNSA. The DNA for the CDR3 is TGTGCCAGCAGCTTAGTTGGACAGGGCCATAATTCACCCCTCCACTTT. Translated, it gives CASSLVGQGHNSPLHF.

This rearrangement joins TRBV12-3 or TRBV12-4 to TRBJ2-1, with no clear D. V was shortened by 4 bases and J by 8 bases, with 12 bases between the two germline ends. This CDR3 has 13 residues. CDR3 DNA: TGTGCCAGCAGTTGGACCCCTACTGATGAGCAGTTCTTC. Translating it yields CASSWTPTDEQFF.

This clonotype came up a few times. The rearrangement links TRBV6-5 to TRBJ2-6; D gene unclear. This CDR3 is built from 16 residues. With 0 bases removed from V and 0 bases from J, the gap between germline ends came to 6 bases. CDR1 MNHEY and CDR2 SVGAGI come from the germline V gene. This CDR3 reads CASSYSHYSGANVLTF. The CDR3 coding sequence is TGTGCCAGCAGTTACTCGCACTACTCTGGGGCCAACGTCCTGACTTTC.

This clonotype was counted a few times. The chain couples TRBV5-1 to TRBJ1-2; 7 bases align to TRBD1. The germline V gene encodes CDR1 SGHRS and CDR2 YFSETQ. There are 17 residues in the CDR3. The J segment lost 0 bases and the V segment lost 3 bases, leaving 11 bases of the junction unmatched. The CDR3 DNA is TGCGCCAGCAGCTCCCGTACCCGACAGGGTGCTAACTATGGCTACACCTTC. Protein product: CASSSRTRQGANYGYTF. The full variable domain, in which reference TRBV5-1 and TRBJ1-2 provide the parts outside the CDR3, is KAGVTQTPRYLIKTRGQQVTLSCSPISGHRSVSWYQQTPGQGLQFLFEYFSETQRNKGNFPGRFSGRQFSNSRSEMNVSTLELGDSALYLCASSSRTRQGANYGYTFGSGTRLTVV.